The 10 T cell receptor beta chains below were found in one sample sequenced in a study of blood T cell repertoires in COVID-19. The protocol was immunoSEQ multiplex PCR, while the TCRdb copy is restricted to in-frame clones and leaves out a portion. The table has 130,000 to 150,000 clones, approximately 80% seen once. Sequenced: peripheral blood. The source of these receptors is a man in his fifties or sixties with active or convalescent COVID-19.

The rearrangement uses TRBV24-1 and TRBJ1-2; D unresolved. This CDR3 has 15 amino acids. In germline, CDR1 is KGHDR, CDR2 SFDVKD. V lost 9 bases and J lost 2, with 18 bases in between. CDR3 region: CATRRLDMRNYGYTF. CDR3 DNA sequence: TGTGCCACCCGTCGACTAGATATGAGAAACTATGGCTACACCTTC.

This rearrangement joins TRBV18 to TRBJ2-1; possible D gene TRBD2, 6 bases. Per germline, CDR1 KGHSH and CDR2 LQKENI. There are 15 residues in the CDR3. The V end was cut by 0 bases, the J end by 4 bases, with 10 bases between. The CDR3 loop reads CASSPPRGLYNEQFF. The DNA of the CDR3 is TGTGCCAGCTCACCACCTCGGGGGTTGTACAATGAGCAGTTCTTC. The variable domain in full, completed from reference TRBV18 and TRBJ2-1, reads NAGVMQNPRHLVRRRGQEARLRCSPMKGHSHVYWYRQLPEEGLKFMVYLQKENIIDESGMPKERFSAEFPKEGPSILRIQQVVRGDSAAYFCASSPPRGLYNEQFFGPGTRLTVL.

The chain uses TRBV5-1 and TRBJ1-1; TRBD1 matches 7 bases. The CDR3 is 17 residues long. The V segment lost 5 bases and the J segment 1 base; nucleotides outside the gene matches: 14. Germline CDR1 and CDR2: SGHRS and YFSETQ. CDR3 amino acids: CASRQLLKGAGNTEAFF. In DNA form, the CDR3 reads TGCGCCAGCAGACAATTGCTAAAGGGGGCAGGGAACACTGAAGCTTTCTTT.

This chain connects TRBV19 to TRBJ2-4; D possibly corresponds to TRBD2 (7 bases). Germline V gives CDR1 LNHDA, CDR2 SQIVND (reference sequence). The length of the CDR3 is 19 residues. V lost 3 bases and J lost 2, with 23 bases in between. CDR3 DNA: TGTGCCAGTAGTATTTCCTCCCTGAGGGGGGGCGCGACCAAAAACATTCAGTACTTC. Protein sequence: CASSISSLRGGATKNIQYF.

V usage is TRBV18 and J usage is TRBJ1-5; D unresolved. The CDR3 covers 15 residues. In germline, CDR1 is KGHSH, CDR2 LQKENI. The V gene lost 0 bases and the J gene lost 3 bases, with 9 bases spanning the gap. In DNA, the CDR3 is TGTGCCAGCTCACCACCGGAGGGTGACAATCAGCCCCAGCATTTT. Translating gives CASSPPEGDNQPQHF.

The chain joins TRBV6-5 to TRBJ1-2; the D gene is possibly TRBD1 (5 bases). The CDR3 loop spans 15 amino acids. Trimming stripped 5 bases from V and 1 base from J, with 14 bases between. Germline lookup yields CDR1 MNHEY and CDR2 SVGAGI. CDR3 amino acids: CASSTLGGDNYGYTF. DNA for the CDR3: TGTGCCAGCAGTACCCTCGGAGGGGATAACTATGGCTACACCTTC.

The V gene is TRBV16, the J gene TRBJ1-5; D perhaps matches TRBD1 (6 bases). Germline-derived CDR1 and CDR2 are KGHSY and FQNENV. The V gene lost 3 bases and the J gene lost 5 bases, with 17 bases spanning the gap. The length of the CDR3 is 16 residues. The CDR3 region has the DNA TGTGCCAGCAGCCAGCTAGGACAGTGGGGCGATCAGCCCCAGCATTTT. It yields the protein CASSQLGQWGDQPQHF.

The chain recombines TRBV18 with TRBJ2-7, with 9 bases lining up with TRBD1. Germline CDR1 is KGHSH and CDR2 is LQKENI. The CDR3 is 16 residues long. With 0 bases clipped from V and 1 base from J, the junction kept 4 bases outside the gene matches. In DNA, the CDR3 is TGTGCCAGCTCACCACCGACAGGGGGGGTTTCCTACGAGCAGTACTTC. It translates to CASSPPTGGVSYEQYF.

The chain has TRBV9 and TRBJ2-7; 8 bases fit TRBD2. CDR1 and CDR2 from the germline V gene are SGDLS and YYNGEE. The trim removed 0 bases at V and 3 bases at J, leaving 5 bases unmatched. This CDR3 comprises 15 residues. The CDR3 protein is CASSVETSDYYEQYF. In DNA form, the CDR3 reads TGTGCCAGCAGCGTAGAGACTAGCGATTACTACGAGCAGTACTTC. The whole variable domain, filled in from reference TRBV9 and TRBJ2-7, reads DSGVTQTPKHLITATGQRVTLRCSPRSGDLSVYWYQQSLDQGLQFLIQYYNGEERAKGNILERFSAQQFPDLHSELNLSSLELGDSALYFCASSVETSDYYEQYFGPGTRLTVT.

This clone was seen repeatedly, ten times or more. The J gene is TRBJ2-2, the V gene TRBV11-2; no clear D. Germline CDR1 reads SGHAT; CDR2 reads FQNNGV. Trimming took off 7 bases at V and 7 bases at J, with 13 bases between the two ends. This CDR3 has 13 residues. The DNA of the CDR3 is TGTGCCAGCACCCCTCGTCGGGTCGGGGAGCTGTTTTTT. Protein: CASTPRRVGELFF. The full variable domain, with the rest looked up from reference TRBV11-2 and TRBJ2-2, is EAGVAQSPRYKIIEKRQSVAFWCNPISGHATLYWYQQILGQGPKLLIQFQNNGVVDDSQLPKDRFSAERLKGVDSTLKIQPAKLEDSAVYLCASTPRRVGELFFGEGSRLTVL.